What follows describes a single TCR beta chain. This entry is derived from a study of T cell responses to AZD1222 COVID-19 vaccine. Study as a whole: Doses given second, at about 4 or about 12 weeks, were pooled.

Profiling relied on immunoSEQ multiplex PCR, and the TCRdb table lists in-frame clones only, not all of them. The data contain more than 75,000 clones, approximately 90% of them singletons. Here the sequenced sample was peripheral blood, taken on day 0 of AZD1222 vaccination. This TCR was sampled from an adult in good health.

Here the CDR3 reads CASSRGAGVYGYTF. The CDR3 DNA reads TGTGCCAGCAGCCGGGGGGCGGGAGTGTATGGCTACACCTTC. J is TRBJ1-2 and V is TRBV3-1 (or the pseudogene TRBV3-2); D may be TRBD1 (6 bases). The CDR3 covers 14 residues. V dropped 4 bases and J dropped 5 bases, with 14 bases sitting between them. Germline CDR1 LGHDT, CDR2 YNNKEL (reference sequence).